The 20 T cell receptor beta chains below were found in one sample sequenced in a study of T cell repertoires in cytomegalovirus infection. These TCRs' antigens remain unknown. MiXCR was run by TCRdb on the reads, yielding one entry per CDR3 protein. The profile shows 250,000 to 300,000 distinct CDR3 sequences, about 20% of them singletons. The sample consisted of cultured PBMCs, taken from culture after CMV antigen stimulation. Receptor source: a human donor in good health (CMV status not recorded). Some clones in this sample may be carry-over from other donors' samples.

This clonotype was picked up many times. The chain joins TRBV11-2 to TRBJ1-2; D unresolved. The V gene's germline CDR1 is SGHAT and CDR2 FQNNGV. V was clipped by 1 base and J by 4 bases, with 7 bases between them. The CDR3 is made up of 13 amino acids. The CDR3 region is CASSLGRGYGYTF. The CDR3 bases are TGTGCCAGCAGCTTAGGGCGGGGCTATGGCTACACCTTC.

The genes are TRBV29-1 and TRBJ2-1; 7 bases align to TRBD2. Germline CDR1 and CDR2: SQVTM and ANQGSEA. The CDR3 contains 13 residues. V gave up 7 bases and J gave up 8 bases; unmatched junction bases: 11. The DNA for the CDR3 is TGCAGCGGGAGGGGCGGGAGACTCCATGAGCAGTTCTTC. It codes for CSGRGGRLHEQFF.

This clonotype was detected many times. The junction does not match germline at one end; this may be a read error. This chain links TRBV10-3 with TRBJ2-3; D call uncertain. The CDR3 spans 12 residues. From germline, CDR1 is ENHRY and CDR2 SYGVKD. CDR3 sequence: CAIGDSTDTQYF. The CDR3 region has the DNA TGTGCCATCGGTGACAGCACAGATACGCAGTATTTT.

V gene TRBV12-3 or TRBV12-4 combines with J gene TRBJ2-5; D is undetermined. V gave up 3 bases and J gave up 2 bases, with 10 bases separating them. This CDR3 spans 14 amino acids. The CDR3 DNA sequence: TGTGCCAGCAGTTTTGGTTGGCGGCAAGAGACCCAGTACTTC. Encoded protein: CASSFGWRQETQYF.

This clonotype has just a few counts. This chain links TRBV28 with TRBJ1-6; 7 bases map to TRBD1. Germline CDR1 and CDR2: MDHEN and SYDVKM. V was clipped by 8 bases and J by 10 bases; unmatched bases: 14. This CDR3 has 15 amino acids. CDR3 DNA: TGTGCCAGCGCGCGCAGGGGGGCCTATGGGTCACCCCTCCACTTT. Residues: CASARRGAYGSPLHF.

The chain recombines TRBV19 with TRBJ2-2, with TRBD2 identical over 12 bases. Germline lookup yields CDR1 LNHDA and CDR2 SQIVND (reference sequence). V gave up 6 bases and J gave up 2 bases; unmatched junction bases: 7. This CDR3 is built from 17 residues. The CDR3 region is CASRLPGLAGNTGELFF. The CDR3 DNA sequence: TGTGCCAGTAGACTCCCGGGACTAGCGGGTAACACCGGGGAGCTGTTTTTT.

The sample holds a few counts of this clonotype. V and J are TRBV4-1 and TRBJ2-1; no clear D gene. Germline V gene lookup returns CDR1 MGHRA and CDR2 YSYEKL. The germline V and J ends were trimmed by 3 bases and 4 bases, with 1 base remaining between them. The CDR3 consists of 11 residues. The CDR3 spells CASSHYNEQFF. CDR3 nucleotide sequence: TGCGCCAGCAGCCATTACAATGAGCAGTTCTTC.

This clonotype was observed a handful of times. V gene TRBV30 combines with J gene TRBJ2-2; unclear D gene. Looked up from germline, CDR1 is GTSNPN and CDR2 is SVGIG (reference sequence). V dropped 4 bases and J dropped 8 bases, with 14 bases sitting between them. This CDR3 spans 13 amino acids. The CDR3 DNA sequence: TGTGCCTGGATGTTCTTGCGTTCTGGGGAGCTGTTTTTT. This gives the protein CAWMFLRSGELFF.

This clonotype was detected ten times or more. The rearrangement joins TRBV7-2 to TRBJ2-3; TRBD2 agrees at 14 bases. Germline V gene lookup returns CDR1 SGHTA and CDR2 FQGNSA. V lost 5 bases and J lost 3; bases outside the gene matches: 4. The CDR3 length is 16 residues. The CDR3 is CASSPRTSGRTDTQYF. DNA for the CDR3: TGTGCCAGCAGCCCCCGGACTAGCGGGAGGACAGATACGCAGTATTTT.

V usage is TRBV5-4 and J usage is TRBJ2-1; either TRBD1 or TRBD2 may supply D (5 bases each). Germline V gene sequence: CDR1 SGHNT, CDR2 YYREEE (reference sequence). CDR3 size: 17 residues. V lost 0 bases, J lost 0 bases, and 13 bases lay in between. The CDR3 region has the DNA TGTGCCAGCAGCTTGGGATTGTTAGGGACCTCCTACAATGAGCAGTTCTTC. Translated: CASSLGLLGTSYNEQFF.

This clonotype was counted between two and nine times. The chain joins TRBV6-1 to TRBJ2-7, with 15 bases lining up with TRBD2. CDR1 and CDR2 from the germline V gene are MNHNS and SASEGT. The CDR3 totals 17 residues. Trimming took 6 bases from V and 6 from J; bases not matched to a gene: 12. The CDR3 DNA sequence: TGTGCCAGCAGGAGGACTAGCGGGAGGGCCGGCCAGGCCGAGCAGTACTTC. It translates to CASRRTSGRAGQAEQYF.

The rearrangement links TRBV6-5 to TRBJ2-5; 9 nucleotides align to TRBD1. This CDR3 region has 16 residues. V shed 5 bases and J 5 bases; nucleotides not matched to a gene: 12. The germline CDR1 and CDR2 sequences are MNHEY and SVGAGI. CDR3 nucleotides: TGTGCCAGCAGTCGCACCGGGACAGGGACAATTGAGACCCAGTACTTC. Residues: CASSRTGTGTIETQYF.

A few counts support this clonotype. The chain has TRBV28 and TRBJ2-2; weak D call: TRBD2 (7 bases). Trimming stripped 3 bases from V and 4 bases from J, with 12 bases between. Per germline, CDR1 MDHEN and CDR2 SYDVKM. This CDR3 spans 15 amino acids. The CDR3: CASSFYREGTGELFF. CDR3 nucleotides: TGTGCCAGCAGTTTCTACAGGGAGGGCACCGGGGAGCTGTTTTTT.

This clonotype has only one observation. A much larger clone differs from this one at a single base, so this may be a read error. Because the CDR3 is missing its conserved closing phenylalanine or tryptophan, this is likely a read error. V is TRBV7-2 and J is TRBJ1-1; 9 bases agree with TRBD1. Germline CDR1 and CDR2: SGHTA and FQGNSA. After removal of 5 bases from V and 4 bases from J, the junction contained 5 bases not matched to a gene. This CDR3 region has 14 residues. CDR3 nucleotide sequence: TGTGCCAGCAGCCCACAACAGGGGGCCACTGAAGCTTTCTTA. It codes for CASSPQQGATEAFL.

This clonotype was observed a few times. The chain carries TRBV7-9 and TRBJ2-1; 13 nucleotides line up with TRBD2. Per germline, CDR1 SEHNR and CDR2 FQNEAQ (reference sequence). The CDR3 totals 15 residues. After removal of 7 bases from V and 8 bases from J, the junction contained 8 bases not matched to a gene. CDR3 residues: CASIGTSGISDEQFF. The CDR3 DNA follows: TGTGCCAGCATCGGGACTAGCGGGATAAGCGATGAGCAGTTCTTC.

The V and J genes are TRBV7-9 and TRBJ2-3; D is ambiguous. Per the germline V gene, CDR1 is SEHNR and CDR2 is FQNEAQ (reference sequence). The ends were cut back, 5 bases at V and 0 bases at J, with 12 bases in the middle. The CDR3 loop spans 15 amino acids. The CDR3 is CASSLLSVSTDTQYF. The DNA of the CDR3 is TGTGCCAGCAGCCTACTGTCTGTAAGCACAGATACGCAGTATTTT.

This clonotype was seen only once. The chain carries TRBV9 and TRBJ2-5; 8 bases are shared with TRBD2. CDR3 length: 16 residues. Germline V lookup: CDR1 SGDLS, CDR2 YYNGEE. V trimming: 4 bases; J trimming: 5 bases; junction bases outside the gene matches: 13. CDR3 region: CASSSPGGGAVETQYF. CDR3 DNA: TGTGCCAGCAGCTCCCCCGGGGGGGGCGCCGTGGAGACCCAGTACTTC.

This clonotype was seen many times. This chain joins TRBV28 and TRBJ2-1; D gene unclear. Germline loops: CDR1 MDHEN, CDR2 SYDVKM. V was shortened by 6 bases and J by 0 bases, with 6 bases between the two germline ends. The CDR3 is made up of 13 amino acids. This CDR3 is CASSLDSYNEQFF. CDR3 in DNA: TGTGCCAGCAGCTTAGACTCCTACAATGAGCAGTTCTTC.

This clonotype has at least ten counts. The chain uses TRBV7-9 and TRBJ1-1, with a tentative D call TRBD1 (6 bases). Germline values: CDR1 SEHNR, CDR2 FQNEAQ (reference sequence). CDR3 length equals 15 residues. Trimming cost V 5 bases and J 1 base, with 14 bases left between them. CDR3 region: CASSLVQGGNTEAFF. CDR3 nucleotide sequence: TGTGCCAGCAGCCTCGTACAGGGCGGGAACACTGAAGCTTTCTTT.

This clonotype came up many times. This chain joins TRBV4-3 and TRBJ2-3, with TRBD2 identical over 9 bases. This CDR3 is built from 16 residues. From germline, CDR1 is LGHNA and CDR2 YSLEER. Germline trimming cut 0 bases from V and 3 bases from J; bases unmatched to any gene: 4. CDR3 coding DNA: TGCGCCAGCAGCCAAGATAGCGGGAGAGGAACAGATACGCAGTATTTT. As protein: CASSQDSGRGTDTQYF.